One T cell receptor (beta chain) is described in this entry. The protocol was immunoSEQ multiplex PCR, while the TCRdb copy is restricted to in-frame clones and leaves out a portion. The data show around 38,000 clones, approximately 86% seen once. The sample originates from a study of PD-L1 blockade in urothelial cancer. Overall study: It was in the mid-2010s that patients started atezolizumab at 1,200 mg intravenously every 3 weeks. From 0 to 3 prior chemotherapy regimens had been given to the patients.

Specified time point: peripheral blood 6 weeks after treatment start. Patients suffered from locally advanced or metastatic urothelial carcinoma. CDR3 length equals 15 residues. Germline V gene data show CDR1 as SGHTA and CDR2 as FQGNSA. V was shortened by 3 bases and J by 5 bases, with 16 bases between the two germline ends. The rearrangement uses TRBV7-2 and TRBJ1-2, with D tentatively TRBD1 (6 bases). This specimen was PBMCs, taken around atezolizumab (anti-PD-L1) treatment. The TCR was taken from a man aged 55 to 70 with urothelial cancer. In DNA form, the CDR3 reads TGTGCCAGCAGCTTGGACGACAGGCCGCTATATGGCTACACCTTC. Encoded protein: CASSLDDRPLYGYTF.